This passage covers 24 T cell receptor beta chains from one sample sequenced in a study of regulatory T cells in long-lasting Graves disease. Stated time point: newly diagnosed GD, antithyroid drugs for less than 3 months. Scientists built the TCR library using RNA that was extracted from PBMCs. Relying on iRepertoire HTBI primers and Arm-PCR of CDR3 regions, the team built TCR beta libraries. MiXCR was run by TCRdb on the multiplex PCR reads, yielding one entry per CDR3 protein. The sample holds 400,000 to 500,000 distinct CDR3 sequences, around 14% seen once. This sample also belongs to another study, concerning T cells in Graves' hyperthyroidism and ophthalmopathy.

The source material was peripheral blood mononuclear cells (PBMCs), sampled at new diagnosis, from a patient treated with antithyroid drugs. These receptors all stem from a woman aged 25 to 45 with Graves disease.

The chain links TRBV5-1 to TRBJ2-5; 7 nucleotides agree with TRBD2. CDR3 size: 15 residues. The V gene end was trimmed by 1 base and the J gene end by 3 bases; junction bases not matched to a gene: 6. Germline lookup yields CDR1 SGHRS and CDR2 YFSETQ. Written as DNA, the CDR3 is TGCGCCAGCAGCTTGCCGGGAGCGGGGAAAGAGACCCAGTACTTC. Protein sequence: CASSLPGAGKETQYF.

The sample holds one count of this clonotype. This may be a read error, as it is one base from a much larger clone. The rearrangement links TRBV7-9 to TRBJ2-5; D unresolved. The J call may not be correct, given that the DNA end is closer to TRBJ2-1. Germline CDR1 is SEHNR and CDR2 is FQNEAQ (reference sequence). The CDR3 has 12 residues. This chain's CDR3 is CASSPTSSEQFF. CDR3 nucleotides: TGTGCCAGCAGCCCCACATCTTCTGAGCAGTTCTTC.

This clonotype was observed a few times. The gene calls are TRBV6-1 and TRBJ1-1, with D possibly being TRBD1 (5 bases). Germline V lookup: CDR1 MNHNS, CDR2 SASEGT. The CDR3 consists of 13 residues. V was trimmed by 7 bases and J by 4 bases, leaving 13 bases between them. The CDR3 DNA follows: TGTGCCAGCATCAACCCGGGGGGCACTGAAGCTTTCTTT. Protein sequence: CASINPGGTEAFF.

The V call is TRBV19, the J call TRBJ2-1, with TRBD2 matching over 9 bases. V trimming: 4 bases; J trimming: 2 bases; junction bases outside the gene matches: 3. Germline CDR1 LNHDA, CDR2 SQIVND (reference sequence). The CDR3 is made up of 15 amino acids. The CDR3 region is CASSSGRATYNEQFF. As DNA, the CDR3 is TGTGCCAGTAGTAGCGGGAGGGCCACCTACAATGAGCAGTTCTTC.

This clonotype was counted ten times or more. The chain has TRBV20-1 and TRBJ2-5, with D hard to call. Germline assignment: CDR1 DFQATT and CDR2 SNEGSKA (reference sequence). Between the trimmed V and J ends, which lost 3 bases and 5 bases, there was a span of 10 bases. This CDR3 spans 12 amino acids. CDR3: CSASLGRETQYF. As DNA, the CDR3 is TGCAGTGCTAGTCTAGGGCGGGAGACCCAGTACTTC.

At least ten counts were recorded for this clonotype. This chain joins TRBV12-3 or TRBV12-4 and TRBJ2-7; the match to TRBD1 covers 7 bases. This CDR3 has 16 residues. Losses at the gene ends were 4 bases for V and 6 bases for J; bases not matched to a gene: 15. This CDR3 reads CASSWTGSTTTGEQYF. DNA of the CDR3: TGTGCCAGCAGTTGGACAGGTTCGACTACTACTGGCGAGCAGTACTTC.

This clonotype showed up just a few times. This sequence joins TRBV5-1 and TRBJ2-1, with TRBD2 matching 9 bases. Unmatched junction bases numbered 4, after V lost 1 base and J lost 5 bases. Germline lookup yields CDR1 SGHRS and CDR2 YFSETQ. The CDR3 extends over 15 amino acids. CDR3 amino acids: CASSLTGTSHNEQFF. The CDR3 coding sequence is TGCGCCAGCAGCTTGACCGGGACTAGCCACAATGAGCAGTTCTTC.

The sample holds many counts of this clonotype. This sequence joins TRBV6-1 and TRBJ1-1; no reliable D call. There are 14 residues in the CDR3. Between the trimmed V and J ends, which lost 5 bases and 3 bases, there was a span of 13 bases. Germline CDR1 MNHNS, CDR2 SASEGT. The CDR3 coding sequence is TGTGCCAGCAGTCGGACTAGGGTGTACACTGAAGCTTTCTTT. This translates into CASSRTRVYTEAFF.

The rearrangement uses TRBV11-2 and TRBJ2-5; 8 bases agree with TRBD2. The CDR3 has 16 amino acids. Looked up from germline, CDR1 is SGHAT and CDR2 is FQNNGV. The ends lost 3 bases at V and 1 base at J; junction bases unmatched: 7. Here the CDR3 DNA reads TGTGCCAGCAGCTTGGCCGAACTAGCGGCCCAAGAGACCCAGTACTTC. Translated, it gives CASSLAELAAQETQYF.

This clonotype showed up many times. The chain carries TRBV6-1 and TRBJ2-7; D possibly corresponds to TRBD1 (6 bases). With 4 bases removed from V and 1 base from J, the gap between germline ends came to 11 bases. CDR1 is MNHNS and CDR2 is SASEGT in the germline V gene. The length of the CDR3 is 14 residues. The CDR3 here is CASSVIRGSYEQYF. The CDR3 coding sequence is TGTGCCAGCAGTGTAATCAGGGGATCCTACGAGCAGTACTTC.

This clonotype was counted ten times or more. The chain recombines TRBV2 with TRBJ2-7; 10 bases are a match to TRBD2. The germline gives CDR1 SNHLY, CDR2 FYNNEI. The CDR3 is 15 amino acids. The J segment lost 9 bases and the V segment lost 2 bases, leaving 10 bases of the junction unmatched. CDR3 residues: CASSEYKREGSRQYF. The CDR3, as DNA: TGTGCCAGCAGTGAATATAAGCGGGAGGGTTCGCGGCAGTACTTC. Drawing the rest from reference TRBV2 and TRBJ2-7, the complete variable domain is EPEVTQTPSHQVTQMGQEVILRCVPISNHLYFYWYRQILGQKVEFLVSFYNNEISEKSEIFDDQFSVERPDGSNFTLKIRSTKLEDSAMYFCASSEYKREGSRQYFGPGTRLTVT.

On this clonotype itself: A clone one base away is much larger, so this may be a read error. The chain couples TRBV12-3 or TRBV12-4 to TRBJ1-1; tentatively, D is TRBD1 (5 bases). The CDR3 consists of 14 residues. CDR3 loop: CASSFWGGATEASF. For the CDR3, the DNA is TGTGCCAGCAGTTTTTGGGGGGGAGCGACTGAAGCTTCCTTT.

At least ten counts were recorded for this clonotype. V gene TRBV3-1 combines with J gene TRBJ2-7; 7 nucleotides line up with TRBD1. Per germline, CDR1 LGHDT and CDR2 YNNKEL (reference sequence). J lost 3 bases, V lost 6 bases, and 11 bases had no gene match. The CDR3 loop spans 15 amino acids. CDR3 sequence: CASSPDRAIIYEQYF. The CDR3 DNA reads as TGTGCCAGCAGTCCCGACAGGGCCATTATCTACGAGCAGTACTTC.

This clonotype showed up just a few times. V and J are TRBV4-1 and TRBJ1-6; D remains unclear. Per germline, CDR1 MGHRA and CDR2 YSYEKL. V dropped 1 base and J dropped 9 bases, with 13 bases sitting between them. This CDR3 has 15 amino acids. The CDR3 nucleotides are TGCGCCAGCAGCCAAGTGGGCATTCTTCCTTCACCCCTCCACTTT. This codes for CASSQVGILPSPLHF.

The table lists this clonotype with many counts. The CDR3 region is CASSYSLYTDTQYF. The CDR3 DNA reads as TGTGCCAGCAGTTACTCGCTCTACACAGATACGCAGTATTTT. The genes are TRBV6-5 and TRBJ2-3; no clear D. The CDR3 length is 14 residues. Trimming left V 0 bases short and J 2 bases short, with 6 bases between. Germline loops: CDR1 MNHEY, CDR2 SVGAGI.

The sample holds a few counts of this clonotype. This sequence joins TRBV6-1 and TRBJ2-3, with no clear D. V gave up 6 bases and J gave up 1 base, with 8 bases separating them. CDR1 MNHNS and CDR2 SASEGT come from the germline V gene. This CDR3 spans 13 amino acids. The CDR3 DNA reads as TGTGCCAGCAGCCCCCTCCGCACAGATACGCAGTATTTT. Translated, it gives CASSPLRTDTQYF.

This clonotype was counted at least ten times. The V and J genes are TRBV9 and TRBJ2-1; 7 nucleotides align to TRBD2. CDR1 and CDR2 (germline): SGDLS, YYNGEE. The CDR3 extends over 17 amino acids. V was clipped by 0 bases and J by 0 bases; unmatched bases: 6. In DNA form, the CDR3 reads TGTGCCAGCAGCGTAGAGGGCCGGACTAGCTCCTACAATGAGCAGTTCTTC. Translated: CASSVEGRTSSYNEQFF.

As regards this clonotype: Given a far larger clone just one base away, this is likely a sequencing read error. The V gene is TRBV5-5, the J gene TRBJ1-5, with D perhaps TRBD1 (6 bases). Trimming took 5 bases from V and 7 from J, leaving 16 bases between them. CDR3 length: 14 amino acids. Germline CDR1 and CDR2: SGHKS and YYEKEE (reference sequence). CDR3 amino acids: CASSESWGLQPQHF. CDR3 nucleotide sequence: TGTGCCAGCAGTGAGAGTTGGGGGCTACAGCCCCAGCATTTT. The whole variable domain, filled in from reference TRBV5-5 and TRBJ1-5, reads DAGVTQSPTHLIKTRGQQVTLRCSPISGHKSVSWYQQVLGQGPQFIFQYYEKEERGRGNFPDRFSARQFPNYSSELNVNALLLGDSALYLCASSESWGLQPQHFGDGTRLSIL.

This clonotype showed up many times. The chain carries TRBV15 and TRBJ1-5; D unresolved. V dropped 3 bases and J dropped 1 base, with 7 bases sitting between them. The CDR3 loop spans 14 amino acids. Per germline, CDR1 LNHNV and CDR2 YYDKDF (reference sequence). The CDR3 loop is CATSRGGSNQPQHF. CDR3 coding DNA: TGTGCCACCAGCAGGGGTGGAAGCAATCAGCCCCAGCATTTT.

On this clonotype: It differs at one base from a far larger clone, so likely a read error. The V call is TRBV12-3 or TRBV12-4, the J call TRBJ2-7, with D uncertain. The CDR3 runs 11 residues. The V and J ends lost 6 bases and 2 bases respectively, with 5 bases between them. The CDR3 loop reads CASSVTYEQYF. The CDR3 bases are TGTGCCAGCAGCGTAACCTACGAGCAGTACTTC.

This clonotype was observed at least ten times. V usage is TRBV27 and J usage is TRBJ2-1; no reliable D call. Trimming took off 3 bases at V and 4 bases at J, with 13 bases between the two ends. Per germline, CDR1 MNHEY and CDR2 SMNVEV (reference sequence). This CDR3 has 15 residues. Here the CDR3 DNA reads TGTGCCAGCAGTTTGGCCACACCAGCTTACAATGAGCAGTTCTTC. Translating it yields CASSLATPAYNEQFF.

This clonotype was observed a few times. The chain carries TRBV2 and TRBJ2-2; D call uncertain. V lost 3 bases, J lost 0 bases, and 5 bases lay in between. From germline, CDR1 is SNHLY and CDR2 FYNNEI. The CDR3 is 14 residues long. The CDR3 here is CASSDLTNTGELFF. As DNA, the CDR3 is TGTGCCAGCAGTGATCTTACGAACACCGGGGAGCTGTTTTTT.

This clonotype showed up many times. The CDR3 reads CASSPRGNYGYTF. CDR3 bases: TGTGCCAGCAGCCCCAGGGGAAACTATGGCTACACCTTC. The J gene is TRBJ1-2, the V gene TRBV7-6; weak D call: TRBD1 (6 bases). This CDR3 spans 13 amino acids. Germline CDR1 reads SGHVS; CDR2 reads FNYEAQ. Deletions cut 5 bases from V and 2 bases from J, with 9 bases between.

In this sample, this clonotype turned up a few times. V usage is TRBV15 and J usage is TRBJ2-5; 7 positions match TRBD1. With 5 bases clipped from V and 4 bases from J, the junction kept 10 bases outside the gene matches. Germline assignment: CDR1 LNHNV and CDR2 YYDKDF (reference sequence). The length of the CDR3 is 15 residues. The DNA of the CDR3 is TGTGCCACCAGCGGTAGGGACAGTCCAATAGAGACCCAGTACTTC. Translating gives CATSGRDSPIETQYF.